Sequencing of this T cell receptor (beta chain) was carried out in a study of T cell responses to AZD1222 COVID-19 vaccine. The assay was immunoSEQ multiplex PCR, and TCRdb's table has in-frame clones only and misses some. The sample holds 100,000 to 120,000 clones, roughly 90% seen once. The sequence derives from an adult in good health. Sequenced here: peripheral blood, sampled on day 0 of AZD1222 vaccination.

CDR3 protein: CSARGVAGAYEQYF. The CDR3, as DNA: TGCAGCGCCAGAGGGGTAGCGGGGGCCTACGAGCAGTACTTC. The V call is TRBV29-1, the J call TRBJ2-7, with 9 positions matching TRBD2. The CDR3 has 14 residues. V trimming: 7 bases; J trimming: 2 bases; junction bases outside the gene matches: 9. CDR1 and CDR2 from the germline V gene are SQVTM and ANQGSEA.